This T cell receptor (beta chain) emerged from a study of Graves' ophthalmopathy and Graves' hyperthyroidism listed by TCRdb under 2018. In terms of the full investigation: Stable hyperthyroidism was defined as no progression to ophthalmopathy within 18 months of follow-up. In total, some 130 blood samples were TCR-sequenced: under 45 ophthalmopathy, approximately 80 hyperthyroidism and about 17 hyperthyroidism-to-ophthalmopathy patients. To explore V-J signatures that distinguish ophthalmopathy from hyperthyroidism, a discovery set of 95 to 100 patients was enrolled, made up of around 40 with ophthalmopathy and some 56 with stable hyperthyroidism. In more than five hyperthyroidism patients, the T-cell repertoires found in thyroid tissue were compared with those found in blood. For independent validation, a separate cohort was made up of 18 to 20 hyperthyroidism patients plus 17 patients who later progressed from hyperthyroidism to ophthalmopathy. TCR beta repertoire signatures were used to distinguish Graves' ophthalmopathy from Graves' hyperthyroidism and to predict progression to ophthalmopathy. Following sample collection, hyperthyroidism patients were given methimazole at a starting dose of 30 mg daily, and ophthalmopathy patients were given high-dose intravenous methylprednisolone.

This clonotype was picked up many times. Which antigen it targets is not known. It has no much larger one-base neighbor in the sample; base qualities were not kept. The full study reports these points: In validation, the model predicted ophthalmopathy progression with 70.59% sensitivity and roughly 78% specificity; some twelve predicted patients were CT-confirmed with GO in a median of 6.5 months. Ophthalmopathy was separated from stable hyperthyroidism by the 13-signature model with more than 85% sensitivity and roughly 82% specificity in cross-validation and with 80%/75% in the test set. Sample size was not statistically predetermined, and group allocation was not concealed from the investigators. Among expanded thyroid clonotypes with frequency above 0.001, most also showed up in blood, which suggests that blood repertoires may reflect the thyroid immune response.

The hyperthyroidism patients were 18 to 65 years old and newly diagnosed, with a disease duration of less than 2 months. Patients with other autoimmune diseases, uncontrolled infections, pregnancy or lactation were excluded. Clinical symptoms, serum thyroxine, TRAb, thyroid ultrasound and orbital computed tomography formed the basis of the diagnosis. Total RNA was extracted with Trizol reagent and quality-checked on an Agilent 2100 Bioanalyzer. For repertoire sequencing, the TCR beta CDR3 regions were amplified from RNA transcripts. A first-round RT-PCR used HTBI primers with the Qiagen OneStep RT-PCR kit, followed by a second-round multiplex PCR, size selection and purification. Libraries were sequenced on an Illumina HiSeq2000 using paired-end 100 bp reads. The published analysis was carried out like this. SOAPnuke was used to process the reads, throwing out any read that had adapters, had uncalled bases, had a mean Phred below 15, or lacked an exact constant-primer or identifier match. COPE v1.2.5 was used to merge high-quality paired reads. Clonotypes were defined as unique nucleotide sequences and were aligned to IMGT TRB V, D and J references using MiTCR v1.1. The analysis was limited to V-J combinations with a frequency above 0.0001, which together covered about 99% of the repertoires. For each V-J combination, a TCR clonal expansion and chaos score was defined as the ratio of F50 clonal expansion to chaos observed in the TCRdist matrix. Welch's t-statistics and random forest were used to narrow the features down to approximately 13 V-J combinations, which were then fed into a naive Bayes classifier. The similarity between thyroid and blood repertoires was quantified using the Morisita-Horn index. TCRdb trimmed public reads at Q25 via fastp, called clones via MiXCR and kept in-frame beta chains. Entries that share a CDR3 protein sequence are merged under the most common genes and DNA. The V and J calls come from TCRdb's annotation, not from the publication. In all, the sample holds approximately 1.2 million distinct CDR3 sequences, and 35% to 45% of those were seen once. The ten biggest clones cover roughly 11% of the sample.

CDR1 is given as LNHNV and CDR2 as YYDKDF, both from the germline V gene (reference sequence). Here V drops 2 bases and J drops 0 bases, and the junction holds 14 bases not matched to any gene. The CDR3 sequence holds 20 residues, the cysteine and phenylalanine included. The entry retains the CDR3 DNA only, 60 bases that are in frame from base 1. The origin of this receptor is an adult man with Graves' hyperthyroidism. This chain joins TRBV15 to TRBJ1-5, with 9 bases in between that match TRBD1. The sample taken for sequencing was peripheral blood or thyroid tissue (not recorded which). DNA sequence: TGTGCCACCAGCAGACAAACCGGGACAGGGACTAGGTATAGCAATCAGCCCCAGCATTTT. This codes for CATSRQTGTGTRYSNQPQHF.